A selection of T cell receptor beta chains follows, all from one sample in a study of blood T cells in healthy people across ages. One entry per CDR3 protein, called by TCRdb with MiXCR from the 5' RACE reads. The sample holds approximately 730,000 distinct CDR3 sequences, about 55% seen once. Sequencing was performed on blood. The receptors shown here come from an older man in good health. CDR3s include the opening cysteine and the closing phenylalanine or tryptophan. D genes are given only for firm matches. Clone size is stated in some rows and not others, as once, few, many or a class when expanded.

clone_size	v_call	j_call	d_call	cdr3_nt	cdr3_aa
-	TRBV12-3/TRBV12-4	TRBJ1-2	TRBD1	TGTGCCAGCAGTTTGGCCCGACAGGGGTCGGATGGCTACACCTTC	CASSLARQGSDGYTF
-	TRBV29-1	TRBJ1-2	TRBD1	TGCAGCGTTGTTCAAGTTCCGAGGACAGGGACTAACTATGGCTACACCTTC	CSVVQVPRTGTNYGYTF
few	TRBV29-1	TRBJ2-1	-	TGCAGCGTTGATGAGAACTTGGCTCCCGCGGAGCAGTTCTTC	CSVDENLAPAEQFF
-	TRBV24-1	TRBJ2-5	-	TGTGCCACAGGAGGTACACAGGGGACTAAGACCCAGTACTTC	CATGGTQGTKTQYF
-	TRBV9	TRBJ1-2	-	TGTGCCAGCAGCGCCCCTAACAGGGCTGGTGGCTACACCTTC	CASSAPNRAGGYTF
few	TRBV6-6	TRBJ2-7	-	TGTGCCAGCAGTTACTCAGTCCGGGCCAGCCCCTACGAGCAGTACTTC	CASSYSVRASPYEQYF
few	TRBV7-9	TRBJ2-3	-	TGTGCCAGCAGACTAGCAGTGACAGATACGCAGTATTTT	CASRLAVTDTQYF
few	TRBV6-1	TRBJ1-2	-	TGTGCCAGCAGTGAAATGGGGGCGCGGGGCTACACCTTC	CASSEMGARGYTF
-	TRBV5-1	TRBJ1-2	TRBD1	TGCGCCAGCAGCTTGGCTCTACAGGGGTCCGATGGCTACACCTTC	CASSLALQGSDGYTF
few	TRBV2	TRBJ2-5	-	TGTGCCAGCAGTGATGGGGGCCCTCAAGAGACCCAGTACTTC	CASSDGGPQETQYF
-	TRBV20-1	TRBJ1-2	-	TGCAGTGCCCCACTACCCCGGGATGGGACCTATGGCTACACCTTC	CSAPLPRDGTYGYTF